This is a list of T cell receptor beta chains from one sample in a study of regulatory T cells in long-lasting Graves disease. Each CDR3 protein gets one entry after TCRdb re-called the multiplex PCR reads with MiXCR. This sample has roughly 560,000 distinct CDR3 sequences, with about 12% found just once. The same sample was also used in a study of T cells in Graves' hyperthyroidism and ophthalmopathy.

This sample comprised peripheral blood mononuclear cells (PBMCs), obtained at new diagnosis, from a patient treated with antithyroid drugs. The receptors here all came from a woman under 40 with Graves disease. The CDR3 runs from the conserved cysteine through the conserved F or W. A D gene is named only where the DNA matches it firmly.

v_gene,d_gene,CDR3aa
TRBV19,NA,CASSIGMTRESYTF
TRBV9,TRBD2,CASSVVSGSSYNEQFF
TRBV11-2,NA,CASSVAVNTGELFF
TRBV7-2,TRBD2,CASSPLAGVSYEQYF
TRBV6-2/TRBV6-3,NA,CASSYGGRGELFF
TRBV4-1,TRBD2,CASSQVGLGQETQYF
TRBV28,NA,CASSFGRGMSLSNQPQHF
TRBV19,TRBD2,CASMGTSGRAGEQFF
TRBV30,NA,CAWSVLNGRDQPQHF
TRBV7-2,TRBD2,CASSPIGAGGTYEQYF
TRBV6-5,TRBD2,CASSFIAGGIDTQYF
TRBV12-3/TRBV12-4,NA,CASSESGKSSYEQYF
TRBV10-2,TRBD1,CASKGQGEGSEAFF
TRBV19,NA,CASSSQGRTPQHF
TRBV7-9,NA,CASSQSGTAEETQYF
TRBV9,TRBD1,CASSHSGQGVSYNEQFF
TRBV7-8,TRBD2,CASSVQRAGVSYNEQFF
TRBV24-1,TRBD1,CATSEPTGDRDNEQFF
TRBV10-2,TRBD2,CASKPLAVGRTDTQYF
TRBV16,NA,CASSNQGGKGEAFF
TRBV2,TRBD1,CASRTGANEKLFF
TRBV5-1,NA,CASSLPAGGGLELRELFF
TRBV6-2/TRBV6-3,NA,CASSYTLANEQFF
TRBV4-1,NA,CASSQDRIRGTEAFF
TRBV14,NA,CASSQGGWEQYF
TRBV7-9,NA,CASSSAWRGRAYGYTF
TRBV6-2/TRBV6-3,TRBD2,CASSYGIAGGPGDTQYF
TRBV27,NA,CASSLPGGLGYTF
TRBV4-3,NA,CASSQELTFPLEQFF